Below are 15 T cell receptor beta chains sequenced from a single sample in a study of early T cells in non-severe SARS-CoV-2 infection. TCRdb called the 5' RACE reads again in MiXCR, with one record for every CDR3 protein. This sample has some 49,000 distinct CDR3 sequences, with 10% to 15% found just once. The sample comprised whole blood. Source of these receptors: an adult who was a healthcare worker with PCR-confirmed SARS-CoV-2 infection or an uninfected control (not recorded which).

This clonotype was counted a few times. The DNA of the CDR3 is TGCAGCGGCCGGACAGGTGGAATCAATGAGCAGTTCTTC. It translates to CSGRTGGINEQFF. The genes are TRBV29-1 and TRBJ2-1; 7 bases align to TRBD1. Germline V gene sequence: CDR1 SQVTM, CDR2 ANQGSEA. The CDR3 length is 13 residues. After removal of 7 bases from V and 6 bases from J, the junction contained 9 bases not matched to a gene.

A few counts support this clonotype. The gene calls are TRBV20-1 and TRBJ2-7, with D unclear. V was cut by 3 bases and J by 0 bases, with 9 bases left in between. The CDR3 length is 13 residues. CDR1 and CDR2 from the germline V gene are DFQATT and SNEGSKA (reference sequence). The CDR3 DNA reads TGCAGTGCTAGTTCGGGTAGCTCCTACGAGCAGTACTTC. Translating it yields CSASSGSSYEQYF.

This clonotype has just one count. This sequence may be a read error, since a much larger clone differs from it by one base. V and J are TRBV29-1 and TRBJ2-3; TRBD2 matches 10 bases. J gave up 5 bases and V 7 bases, and 6 bases lay outside the gene matches. CDR3 length equals 13 residues. Germline V gene data show CDR1 as SQVTM and CDR2 as ANQGSEA. This chain's CDR3 is CSGAGTSVDTQYF. The CDR3 DNA sequence: TGCAGCGGAGCCGGGACTAGCGTAGATACGCAGTATTTT.

This clonotype was recorded many times. The rearrangement uses TRBV6-4 and TRBJ2-2, with 8 bases aligning to TRBD1. Germline CDR1 is MRHNA and CDR2 is SNTAGT. V shed 0 bases and J 2 bases; nucleotides not matched to a gene: 5. The CDR3 contains 17 residues. The CDR3, as DNA: TGTGCCAGCAGTGACTCTTACAGGGGGAGAAACACCGGGGAGCTGTTTTTT. It translates to CASSDSYRGRNTGELFF.

This clonotype was seen a handful of times. The rearrangement joins TRBV5-4 to TRBJ2-3, with 8 bases lining up with TRBD1. Per germline, CDR1 SGHNT and CDR2 YYREEE (reference sequence). There are 13 residues in the CDR3. V was clipped by 5 bases and J by 4 bases; unmatched bases: 3. The CDR3 here is CASSLTGADTQYF. DNA of the CDR3: TGTGCCAGCAGTTTGACAGGGGCAGATACGCAGTATTTT.

This clonotype was seen at least ten times. The rearrangement uses TRBV12-5 and TRBJ2-1; TRBD2 matches 7 bases. V shed 6 bases and J 4 bases; nucleotides not matched to a gene: 6. CDR1 LGHNT and CDR2 FRNRAP come from the germline V gene. The CDR3 covers 14 residues. The DNA of the CDR3 is TGTGCTAGTGGAGCTAGCGGAAATTACAATGAGCAGTTCTTC. This codes for CASGASGNYNEQFF.

CDR3 nucleotide sequence: TGCAGCGGCGGACAGGGAGCCACCGGGGAGCTGTTTTTT. This sequence encodes CSGGQGATGELFF. The genes are TRBV29-1 and TRBJ2-2; 8 nucleotides agree with TRBD1. From germline, CDR1 is SQVTM and CDR2 ANQGSEA. This CDR3 is 13 amino acids long. V shed 7 bases and J 4 bases; nucleotides not matched to a gene: 5.

The CDR3 nucleotides are TGTGCCACCAGTGCGTCGGGACAGAGCCTCACCGGGGAGCTGTTTTTT. Amino acid sequence: CATSASGQSLTGELFF. The chain employs TRBV24-1 and TRBJ2-2, with 7 positions matching TRBD1. Germline trimming cut 5 bases from V and 4 bases from J; bases unmatched to any gene: 9. Germline V lookup: CDR1 KGHDR, CDR2 SFDVKD. The CDR3 loop spans 16 amino acids.

Ten or more counts support this clonotype. V is TRBV11-2 and J is TRBJ1-3; D gene uncertain. The V end was cut by 2 bases, the J end by 3 bases, with 11 bases between. The CDR3 totals 15 residues. Germline lookup yields CDR1 SGHAT and CDR2 FQNNGV. The CDR3, as DNA: TGTGCCAGCAGCTTAAAGGCGACGCATGGAAACACCATATATTTT. Amino acid sequence: CASSLKATHGNTIYF.

In its sample, this clonotype was seen a few times. The chain recombines TRBV20-1 with TRBJ2-6; possible D gene TRBD1, 5 bases. The V and J ends lost 1 base and 2 bases respectively, with 9 bases between them. The CDR3 is 15 amino acids. Germline-derived CDR1 and CDR2 are DFQATT and SNEGSKA (reference sequence). CDR3 in DNA: TGCAGTGCTAGAGGGGGCAGGGCTGGGGCCAACGTCCTGACTTTC. It codes for CSARGGRAGANVLTF.

This clonotype has ten or more counts. The chain carries TRBV29-1 and TRBJ2-7, with a possible D match to TRBD2 (5 bases). The CDR3 covers 14 residues. With 7 bases removed from V and 7 bases from J, the gap between germline ends came to 23 bases. Germline V lookup: CDR1 SQVTM, CDR2 ANQGSEA. CDR3 loop: CSALPADRPGEQYF. Written as DNA, the CDR3 is TGCAGCGCCCTTCCAGCGGACCGACCGGGGGAGCAGTACTTC.

The chain combines TRBV7-2 with TRBJ2-7; 9 nucleotides align to TRBD2. Germline V lookup: CDR1 SGHTA, CDR2 FQGNSA. The CDR3 length is 16 residues. The J segment lost 0 bases and the V segment lost 5 bases, leaving 8 bases of the junction unmatched. The CDR3 sequence: CASSPVAGDFSYEQYF. CDR3 nucleotide sequence: TGTGCCAGCAGCCCTGTAGCGGGAGACTTCTCCTACGAGCAGTACTTC.

This clonotype appeared many times. The chain employs TRBV27 and TRBJ2-7, with TRBD1 matching 8 bases. The germline CDR1 and CDR2 sequences are MNHEY and SMNVEV (reference sequence). The ends lost 5 bases at V and 3 bases at J; junction bases unmatched: 15. There are 17 residues in the CDR3. The CDR3 sequence is CASSTDRVGGKNYEQYF. Written as DNA, the CDR3 is TGTGCCAGCAGTACGGACAGGGTAGGGGGAAAAAACTACGAGCAGTACTTC.

J is TRBJ2-6 and V is TRBV7-6; 8 bases are a match to TRBD1. The length of the CDR3 is 15 residues. From germline, CDR1 is SGHVS and CDR2 FNYEAQ. Trimming removed 9 bases from V and 0 bases from J; junction bases left unmatched: 4. CDR3 residues: CARGQGSSGANVLTF. CDR3 sequence (DNA): TGTGCCAGAGGACAGGGCTCCTCTGGGGCCAACGTCCTGACTTTC.

This clonotype turned up a few times. The chain uses TRBV20-1 and TRBJ2-7; tentatively, D is TRBD2 (6 bases). The V and J ends lost 3 bases and 3 bases respectively, with 15 bases between them. Germline V gene lookup returns CDR1 DFQATT and CDR2 SNEGSKA (reference sequence). The CDR3 length is 14 residues. CDR3 in DNA: TGCAGTGCTAGGGGCAGGACTATCTTCTACGAGCAGTACTTC. Amino acids: CSARGRTIFYEQYF.